In this sample, the clone carrying this TCR beta chain turned up once. The repertoire was sequenced with immunoSEQ multiplex PCR; TCRdb's copy has only in-frame clones and lacks some. The table lists more than 65,000 clones, about 92% of them singletons. The data were taken from a study of technical replicates of blood from a handful of donors. CDR3 size: 15 residues. Germline CDR1 and CDR2: SNHLY and FYNNEI. Trimming pared 5 bases from V and 2 bases from J, leaving 14 bases between. J is TRBJ2-3 and V is TRBV2, with D possibly being TRBD2 (5 bases). The clonotype was recovered from a human donor in good health. The sequencing sample was made of T cells isolated from PBMCs. CDR3 sequence reads: CASSRVGVDTDTQYF. The DNA of the CDR3 is TGTGCCAGCAGTAGGGTGGGAGTGGACACAGATACGCAGTATTTT.